The sequence of this T cell receptor (beta chain) was determined in a study of cytotoxic CD8 clonotypes in ibrutinib-treated CLL. For this clone: Its antigen is undetermined.

General study findings and limits: Clonality increased at ibrutinib response and stayed stable in sustained remission. At progression, however, it fell back toward baseline.

CDR3 size: 14 residues. CDR1 and CDR2 from the germline V gene are SNHLY and FYNNEI. The V gene end was trimmed by 4 bases and the J gene end by 9 bases; junction bases not matched to a gene: 10. TCRdb's table, derived via immunoSEQ multiplex PCR, lists solely in-frame clones and lacks some. The table has 250,000 to 350,000 clones, 65% to 85% seen once. This clonotype originated in a human donor with chronic lymphocytic leukemia. The material sequenced was PBMCs, taken at disease progression, from a patient treated with ibrutinib. The chain combines TRBV2 with TRBJ2-3, with TRBD2 identical over 7 bases. This CDR3 reads CASSGWAGVRTQYF. Here the CDR3 DNA reads TGTGCCAGCAGTGGGTGGGCGGGGGTACGCACGCAGTATTTT.